Following are 21 T cell receptor beta chains from one sample sequenced in a study of CXCR3-negative and CXCR3-positive naive CD8 T cells. cDNA libraries for TRB were generated by 5' RACE incorporating UMI labels. TCRdb reprocessed the 5' RACE reads and keeps a single row for each CDR3 protein, giving no DNA. The sample has about 43,000 distinct CDR3 sequences. Sequencing was done on a sample of memory CD8+ T cells from blood. These receptor sequences come from a human donor in good health. Some clones in this sample may be carry-over from other donors' samples.

The chain employs TRBV13 and TRBJ1-3. This CDR3 has 15 residues. The germline V gene encodes CDR1 PRHDT and CDR2 FYEKMQ (reference sequence). The CDR3: CASSYRTLSGNTIYF.

The chain combines TRBV4-1 with TRBJ2-2. Per germline, CDR1 MGHRA and CDR2 YSYEKL. The CDR3 has 14 amino acids. The CDR3 spells CASSQGWNTGELFF.

The V gene is TRBV7-8, the J gene TRBJ2-3; the D call of TRBD1 rests on TCRdb alone, since no DNA is present to check it. The CDR3 has 16 amino acids. CDR1 is SGHVS, CDR2 FQNEAQ, per germline. The CDR3 spells CASSSRPGGGTDTQYF. The full variable domain, in which reference TRBV7-8 and TRBJ2-3 provide the parts outside the CDR3, is GAGVSQSPRYKVAKRGQDVALRCDPISGHVSLFWYQQALGQGPEFLTYFQNEAQLDKSGLPSDRFFAERPEGSVSTLKIQRTQQEDSAVYLCASSSRPGGGTDTQYFGPGTRLTVL.

The chain recombines TRBV7-6 with TRBJ2-7; TCRdb's D call, TRBD2, is unchecked because there is no DNA. The germline gives CDR1 SGHVS, CDR2 FNYEAQ. This CDR3 has 16 residues. CDR3: CASSLVVGGGASEQYF.

V gene TRBV4-3 combines with J gene TRBJ2-1. Germline V gives CDR1 LGHNA, CDR2 YSLEER. The CDR3 totals 13 residues. CDR3 residues: CASSQAKGNEQFF.

The chain joins TRBV7-2 to TRBJ2-3. Looked up from germline, CDR1 is SGHTA and CDR2 is FQGNSA. The CDR3 loop spans 15 amino acids. CDR3 amino acids: CASSLVVTSTDTQYF.

The CDR3 sequence is CSVEWGVASTF. This chain links TRBV29-1 with TRBJ1-2; the TCRdb call, TRBD1, lacks DNA for checking. Per germline, CDR1 SQVTM and CDR2 ANQGSEA. CDR3 length: 11 amino acids.

The chain links TRBV28 to TRBJ1-6. In germline, CDR1 is MDHEN, CDR2 SYDVKM. The CDR3 is made up of 15 amino acids. The CDR3 here is CASSLALRGNSPLHF. The full variable domain, in which reference TRBV28 and TRBJ1-6 provide the parts outside the CDR3, is DVKVTQSSRYLVKRTGEKVFLECVQDMDHENMFWYRQDPGLGLRLIYFSYDVKMKEKGDIPEGYSVSREKKERFSLILESASTNQTSMYLCASSLALRGNSPLHFGNGTRLTVT.

The CDR3 spells CASSFAGALGELFF. V usage is TRBV28 and J usage is TRBJ2-2. The CDR3 spans 14 residues. The germline V gene has CDR1 MDHEN and CDR2 SYDVKM.

The chain uses TRBV5-4 and TRBJ2-2. Germline V lookup: CDR1 SGHNT, CDR2 YYREEE (reference sequence). The CDR3 runs to 13 residues. CDR3 loop: CASSFWGTGELFF.

V and J are TRBV29-1 and TRBJ1-1; without DNA, the TCRdb call of TRBD1 cannot be checked. This CDR3 is 11 amino acids long. Germline V gene lookup returns CDR1 SQVTM and CDR2 ANQGSEA. The CDR3 reads CSGTGGAEAFF.

This chain uses TRBV5-1 with TRBJ2-5; TCRdb calls TRBD2, which cannot be checked without DNA. Germline lookup yields CDR1 SGHRS and CDR2 YFSETQ. The CDR3 contains 15 residues. CDR3 amino acids: CASSLRRTREETQYF.

This sequence joins TRBV29-1 and TRBJ2-5; TCRdb indicates TRBD1, and absent DNA this call remains unverified. The CDR3 has 13 residues. The germline CDR1 and CDR2 sequences are SQVTM and ANQGSEA. Here the CDR3 reads CSVEGRGRETQYF.

The chain has TRBV4-3 and TRBJ1-1; the TCRdb call, TRBD1, lacks DNA for checking. This CDR3 spans 15 amino acids. CDR1 LGHNA and CDR2 YSLEER come from the germline V gene. The CDR3 here is CASSQDRTANTEAFF.

This chain joins TRBV6-5 and TRBJ1-1; no DNA is available, so the TRBD1 call from TCRdb remains unchecked. Germline CDR1 reads MNHEY; CDR2 reads SVGAGI. The CDR3 loop spans 15 amino acids. The CDR3 is CASKISDRLNTEAFF.

The V call is TRBV7-9, the J call TRBJ2-7; checking the TCRdb D call of TRBD1 is not possible without DNA. Germline loops: CDR1 SEHNR, CDR2 FQNEAQ (reference sequence). The CDR3 runs 16 residues. This CDR3 is CASSLSWGPSSYEQYF.

The chain couples TRBV20-1 to TRBJ1-1. Germline V gives CDR1 DFQATT, CDR2 SNEGSKA (reference sequence). This CDR3 is built from 12 residues. The CDR3 reads CSARPTDTEAFF.

J is TRBJ2-1 and V is TRBV5-1; with no DNA, the TCRdb D assignment of TRBD1 cannot be verified. The CDR3 runs to 13 residues. CDR1 SGHRS and CDR2 YFSETQ come from the germline V gene. The CDR3 region is CASIPDSYNEQFF.

The genes are TRBV11-3 and TRBJ2-1. The CDR3 is made up of 13 amino acids. The germline gives CDR1 SGHNT, CDR2 YENEEA. CDR3: CASSLDVTKEQFF.

The chain recombines TRBV20-1 with TRBJ2-1; TCRdb names TRBD1, which stays unverified in the absence of DNA. This CDR3 has 14 amino acids. Germline V gives CDR1 DFQATT, CDR2 SNEGSKA (reference sequence). CDR3 sequence reads: CSARAGDSYNEQFF.

This CDR3 reads CSARDPWRENTGELFF. The chain links TRBV20-1 to TRBJ2-2; the D call from TCRdb, TRBD2, cannot be confirmed without DNA. CDR1 DFQATT and CDR2 SNEGSKA come from the germline V gene (reference sequence). The CDR3 consists of 16 residues.